This TCR beta chain was found in a study of blood T cell repertoires in COVID-19. Study information: PBMCs, B-cell-depleted T cells, or T cells were the source of the cDNA or gDNA that made up the material.

Using immunoSEQ multiplex PCR, the repertoire was profiled, and TCRdb retains in-frame clones only, with some absent. The profile covers 95,000 to 110,000 clones, with over 70% appearing a single time and roughly 13% taken by the ten largest. The source is a human donor in a cohort sampled during active or convalescent COVID-19. The source material was peripheral blood.

CDR3 DNA: TGTGCCAGCACCGACAGGCCAGAACCCCTCCACTTT. This encodes CASTDRPEPLHF. The chain has TRBV28 and TRBJ1-6; a possible D gene is TRBD1 (6 bases). V gave up 7 bases and J gave up 12 bases, with 13 bases separating them. CDR1 is MDHEN and CDR2 is SYDVKM in the germline V gene. CDR3 size: 12 residues.